This TCR beta chain was sequenced for a study of shared clonotypes between healthy human individuals. The CDR3 is 15 amino acids. Germline CDR1 and CDR2: SEHNR and FQNEAQ (reference sequence). With 9 bases removed from V and 6 bases from J, the gap between germline ends came to 20 bases. This clone has a count of ten or more. Each unsorted sample relied on roughly 84 million PBMCs as its source of genomic DNA. Deep level was the assay's run setting. As processed by the authors: As immunoSEQ supplied junction-only sequences (without quality scores), filtering differed. Repertoires were generated with immunoSEQ multiplex PCR, while TCRdb's copy carries only in-frame clones and drops some. The V and J calls and clone size are taken from that table; D and trimming were inferred from the DNA. In the table there are 400,000 to 500,000 clones, 79% of which are singletons.

The source of this sequence is a woman in her 40s in good health. Some clones in this sample may be carry-over from other donors' samples. The rearrangement joins TRBV7-9 to TRBJ2-2; unclear D gene. Sequenced sample: PBMCs. CDR3 in DNA: TGTGCCAGACTTCGTCCTCCGGTTCGCGCCGGGGAGCTGTTTTTT. Its protein product is CARLRPPVRAGELFF.